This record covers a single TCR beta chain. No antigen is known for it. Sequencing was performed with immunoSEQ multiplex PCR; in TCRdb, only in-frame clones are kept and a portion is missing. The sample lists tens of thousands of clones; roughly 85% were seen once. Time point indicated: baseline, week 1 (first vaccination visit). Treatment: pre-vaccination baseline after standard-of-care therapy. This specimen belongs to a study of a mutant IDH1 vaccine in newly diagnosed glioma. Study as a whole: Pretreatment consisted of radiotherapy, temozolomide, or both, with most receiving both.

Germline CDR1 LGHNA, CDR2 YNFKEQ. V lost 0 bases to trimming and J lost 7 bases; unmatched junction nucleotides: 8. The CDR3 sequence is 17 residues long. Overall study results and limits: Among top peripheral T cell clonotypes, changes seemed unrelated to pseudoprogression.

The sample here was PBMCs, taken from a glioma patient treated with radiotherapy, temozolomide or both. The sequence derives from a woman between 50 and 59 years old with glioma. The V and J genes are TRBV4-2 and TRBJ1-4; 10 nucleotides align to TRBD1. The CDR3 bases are TGTGCCAGCAGCCAAGACGGACCCGGACAGGGGGGTGAAAAACTGTTTTTT. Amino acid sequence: CASSQDGPGQGGEKLFF.